The present T cell receptor beta chain was sequenced within a study of blood T cells in healthy people across ages. To note about this clonotype: Its specificity is unknown.

General study points: Per million T cells, TCR beta diversity dropped about linearly as age rose. PBMC samples, being unsorted, prevented any conclusive comparison of naive and antigen-experienced cells.

Alongside a J-beta primer mix, a sample-barcoded 5' primer served in a second PCR lasting roughly 6 to 12 cycles. A minimum of 2.5 million CDR3-containing paired-end reads was obtained for each sample. From the 5' RACE reads, TCRdb called clonotypes with MiXCR, one entry per CDR3 protein. In the table there are around 780,000 distinct CDR3 sequences, about 61% of which are singletons. The sample comprised blood. The receptor was isolated from a man in his forties in good health.

The CDR3 DNA is TGTGCCAGCAGTGCCATCAGGACAGGGGTTTTCGGCAATCAGCCCCAGCATTTT. Translated, it gives CASSAIRTGVFGNQPQHF. The chain links TRBV25-1 to TRBJ1-5; TRBD1 aligns across 9 bases. Trimming at V came to 4 bases and at J to 2 bases, leaving 12 bases not matched to a gene. The CDR3 has 18 amino acids. The germline V gene encodes CDR1 MGHDK and CDR2 SYGVNS.